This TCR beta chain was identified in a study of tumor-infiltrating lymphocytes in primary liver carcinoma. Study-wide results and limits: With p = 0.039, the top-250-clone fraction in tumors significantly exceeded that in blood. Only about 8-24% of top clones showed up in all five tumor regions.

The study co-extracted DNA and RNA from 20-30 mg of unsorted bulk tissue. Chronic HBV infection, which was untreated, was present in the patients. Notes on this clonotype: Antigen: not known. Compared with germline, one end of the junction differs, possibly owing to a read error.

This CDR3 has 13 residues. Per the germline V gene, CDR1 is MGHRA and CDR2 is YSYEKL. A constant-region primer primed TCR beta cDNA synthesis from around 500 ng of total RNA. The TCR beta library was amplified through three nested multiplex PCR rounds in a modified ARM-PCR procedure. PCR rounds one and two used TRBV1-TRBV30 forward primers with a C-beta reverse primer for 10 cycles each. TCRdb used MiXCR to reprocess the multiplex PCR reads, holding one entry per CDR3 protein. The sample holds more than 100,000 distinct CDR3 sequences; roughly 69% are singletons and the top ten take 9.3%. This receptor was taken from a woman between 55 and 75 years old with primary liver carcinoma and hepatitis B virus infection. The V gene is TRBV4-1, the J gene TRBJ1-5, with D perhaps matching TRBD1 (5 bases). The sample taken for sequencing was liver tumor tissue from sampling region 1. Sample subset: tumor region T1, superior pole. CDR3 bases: TGCGCCAGCAGCCCCTGGGGCAATCAGCCCCAGCACTTT. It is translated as CASSPWGNQPQHF.